Presented here are 11 T cell receptor beta chains from one specimen sequenced in a study of T cell changes during pregnancy in multiple sclerosis. Sequencing was performed with immunoSEQ multiplex PCR; in TCRdb, only in-frame clones are kept and a portion is missing. The sample gives around 50,000 clones, approximately 87% of which show up once; roughly 5.2% is in the top ten. The sample was peripheral blood from another person, used as feeder cells. These receptors all come from a human donor whose cells served as feeder cells for cultures in a pregnancy study.

The gene calls are TRBV19 and TRBJ1-2; D is unresolved. Germline loops: CDR1 LNHDA, CDR2 SQIVND (reference sequence). Trimming cost V 6 bases and J 2 bases, with 13 bases left between them. CDR3 length equals 14 residues. The CDR3 region is CASRAPAGNYGYTF. The CDR3, as DNA: TGTGCCAGTAGGGCCCCGGCGGGGAACTATGGCTACACCTTC.

The chain combines TRBV6-6 with TRBJ2-4; 11 bases are shared with TRBD1. V gave up 4 bases and J gave up 6 bases; unmatched junction bases: 5. Germline V gene sequence: CDR1 MNHNY, CDR2 SVGAGI (reference sequence). The CDR3 length is 15 residues. The DNA for the CDR3 is TGTGCCAGCAGTTCATCCGGGACAGGGGGAAACATTCAGTACTTC. This translates into CASSSSGTGGNIQYF.

Sample share makes this clone medium-sized. The chain recombines TRBV15 with TRBJ2-7, with 13 bases aligning to TRBD2. J lost 6 bases, V lost 5 bases, and 10 bases had no gene match. The length of the CDR3 is 16 residues. CDR1 and CDR2 (germline): LNHNV, YYDKDF (reference sequence). The chain's CDR3 is CATSQGLAGLLGEQYF. CDR3 coding DNA: TGTGCCACCAGCCAGGGACTAGCGGGATTGTTGGGCGAGCAGTACTTC.

The chain joins TRBV11-2 to TRBJ1-1; 10 nucleotides match TRBD1. This CDR3 comprises 16 residues. Per germline, CDR1 SGHAT and CDR2 FQNNGV. Germline trimming cut 1 base from V and 3 bases from J; bases unmatched to any gene: 5. The CDR3 DNA reads as TGTGCCAGCAGCTTAGTCCCCGGACAGGGGGACACTGAAGCTTTCTTT. Its translation: CASSLVPGQGDTEAFF.

This chain joins TRBV12-5 and TRBJ2-5; no firm D call. V was trimmed by 3 bases and J by 10 bases, leaving 12 bases between them. The germline gives CDR1 LGHNT, CDR2 FRNRAP. The CDR3 has 12 amino acids. Here the CDR3 reads CASGFDPPGQYF. DNA for the CDR3: TGTGCTAGTGGTTTTGACCCACCCGGCCAGTACTTC.

The rearrangement uses TRBV7-2 and TRBJ2-1; no definite D call. There are 15 residues in the CDR3. Germline assignment: CDR1 SGHTA and CDR2 FQGNSA. Trimming removed 0 bases at V and 2 bases at J, with 8 bases between. The CDR3 DNA follows: TGTGCCAGCAGCTTAGCGTTCGGCCCCTACAATGAGCAGTTCTTC. It yields the protein CASSLAFGPYNEQFF.

The rearrangement joins TRBV5-4 to TRBJ1-1, with D unclear. V was trimmed by 0 bases and J by 8 bases, leaving 5 bases between them. Looked up from germline, CDR1 is SGHNT and CDR2 is YYREEE (reference sequence). There are 11 residues in the CDR3. The CDR3 spells CASSLGGEAFF. DNA for the CDR3: TGTGCCAGCAGCTTGGGCGGCGAAGCTTTCTTT.

V and J are TRBV7-2 and TRBJ1-1, with D possibly matching TRBD1 (5 bases). The CDR3 contains 14 residues. CDR1 and CDR2 from the germline V gene are SGHTA and FQGNSA. V was cut by 1 base and J by 1 base, with 7 bases left in between. The CDR3 reads CASSLGQPNTEAFF. In DNA form, the CDR3 reads TGTGCCAGCAGCTTAGGACAGCCGAACACTGAAGCTTTCTTT.

The rearrangement joins TRBV7-9 to TRBJ2-2, with D possibly being TRBD2 (6 bases). The V end lost 2 bases, the J end lost 4 bases, and 14 bases lay between the germline ends. Germline CDR1 and CDR2: SEHNR and FQNEAQ (reference sequence). This CDR3 has 16 residues. The CDR3 reads CASSLSGGVTTGELFF. In DNA, the CDR3 is TGTGCCAGCAGCTTATCAGGCGGGGTGACCACCGGGGAGCTGTTTTTT.

The chain joins TRBV10-3 to TRBJ2-1, with a tentative D call TRBD2 (6 bases). Germline loops: CDR1 ENHRY, CDR2 SYGVKD. V lost 8 bases and J 4 bases, leaving 18 bases between the germline ends. This CDR3 is built from 15 residues. CDR3 nucleotides: TGTGCCATCCGGTTCGGGGACTTCCCTTACAATGAGCAGTTCTTC. Translated: CAIRFGDFPYNEQFF.

This sequence joins TRBV7-2 and TRBJ1-2; 9 bases are a match to TRBD1. Per germline, CDR1 SGHTA and CDR2 FQGNSA. The J segment lost 7 bases and the V segment lost 5 bases, leaving 11 bases of the junction unmatched. The CDR3 spans 15 residues. The DNA of the CDR3 is TGTGCCAGCAGCCCTCGGAACGGACAGGGGAGTGGCTACACCTTC. Its translation is CASSPRNGQGSGYTF.